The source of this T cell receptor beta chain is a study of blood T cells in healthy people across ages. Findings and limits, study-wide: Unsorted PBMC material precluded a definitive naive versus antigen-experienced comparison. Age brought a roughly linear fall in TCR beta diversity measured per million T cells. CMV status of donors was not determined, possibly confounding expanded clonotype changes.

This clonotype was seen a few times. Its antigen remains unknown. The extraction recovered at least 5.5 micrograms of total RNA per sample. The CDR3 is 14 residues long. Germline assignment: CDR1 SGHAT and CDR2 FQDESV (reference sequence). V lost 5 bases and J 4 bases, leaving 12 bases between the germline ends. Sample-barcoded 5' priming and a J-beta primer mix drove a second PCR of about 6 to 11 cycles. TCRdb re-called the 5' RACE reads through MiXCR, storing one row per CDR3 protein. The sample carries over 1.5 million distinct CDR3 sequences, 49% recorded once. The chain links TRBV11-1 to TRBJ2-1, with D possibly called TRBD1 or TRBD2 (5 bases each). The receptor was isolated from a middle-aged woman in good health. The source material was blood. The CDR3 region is CASSVGVRYNEQFF. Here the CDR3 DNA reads TGTGCCAGCAGCGTGGGGGTACGGTACAATGAGCAGTTCTTC.